This T cell receptor beta chain was sequenced in a study of blood T cell repertoires in COVID-19. At the level of the study: The United States, Italy and Spain provided the acute and convalescent COVID-19 samples. The analysed material was cDNA or gDNA that came from T cells, B-cell-depleted T cells, or PBMCs.

The table lists this clone with a count of one. Source study methods: Estimates of nucleated cell counts were drawn from the amplification of reference gene primers. This table comes from immunoSEQ multiplex PCR, and its TCRdb copy is limited to in-frame clones, with some not included. For V, J and clone size, that table is used; D and trimming come from the DNA. Of almost 300,000 clones in the sample, 89% are singletons; the top ten hold around 10%. Seattle patient enrollment occurred during active infection, with longitudinal follow-up thereafter. CDR3 length: 16 amino acids. V gave up 5 bases and J gave up 0 bases; unmatched junction bases: 9. From germline, CDR1 is PRHDT and CDR2 FYEKMQ (reference sequence).

This receptor was obtained from a woman in her 30s with COVID-19, enrolled during active disease. V is TRBV13 and J is TRBJ1-1, with 7 bases matching TRBD1. The material sequenced was peripheral blood. CDR3 sequence reads: CASSQRTGVMNTEAFF. DNA for the CDR3: TGTGCCAGCAGCCAACGGACAGGCGTAATGAACACTGAAGCTTTCTTT. The full variable domain, rest sourced from reference TRBV13 and TRBJ1-1, is AAGVIQSPRHLIKEKRETATLKCYPIPRHDTVYWYQQGPGQDPQFLISFYEKMQSDKGSIPDRFSAQQFSDYHSELNMSSLELGDSALYFCASSQRTGVMNTEAFFGQGTRLTVV.